This T cell receptor beta chain came from a study of CD8+CD57+ T cells in acquired aplastic anemia listed by TCRdb under 2018. Notes on the research overall: On average, sorted CD4+ and CD8+ cells yielded about 3 ug of extracted DNA, with a range of roughly 0.17 to 30 ug. CD8+CD57+ expansion was defined as frequency above the mean frequency observed in healthy subjects.

CDR1 and CDR2 (SGHTA, FQGNSA) derive from the germline V gene. Counted from cysteine to phenylalanine, this CDR3 has 15 amino acids. The kept DNA is CDR3 alone, 45 bases in frame from the first base. Study-wide findings and limitations: Although roughly 29 CD8+ CDR3 sequences were shared by patients and controls, these sequences appeared highly expressed in patients and within the immunodominant clones of patients. CD8+ Simpson's diversity did not differ significantly between patients and healthy controls (P=0.060).

About this clonotype: Its target antigen remains unknown. An end of the junction does not agree with germline; a read error may underlie this.

Genomic DNA served as template for TCR beta VDJ combination and CDR3 sequence profiling. An Illumina HiSeq 2000 was the platform used for TCR repertoire sequencing. Regarding the original processing steps: TRBV/TRBJ rearrangement plots, CDR3 size and DJ length profiles, and Simpson's diversity index were used to assess repertoires. Whichever DNA sequence was most abundant in the deep sequencing data was defined as the immunodominant clone. CDR3 amino acid sequences were screened for sharing across subjects and compared with published repertoires and the VDJdb database. The public reads were reprocessed in TCRdb via fastp at Q25 and MiXCR, keeping in-frame beta chains. Every distinct CDR3 protein forms one entry, paired with its most common genes and DNA. The V and J calls were not made by the authors but by TCRdb's processing. This sample holds 270,000 or so distinct CDR3 sequences; 82% were observed only once. Of the sample, approximately 40% is held by the ten largest clones.

Flow cytometry had shown CD8+CD57+ cell expansion in the patients selected for sequencing. Severe acquired aplastic anemia was diagnosed in all patients according to International Study of Aplastic Anemia and Agranulocytosis and Camitta criteria. No therapy had been received by the patients at the time of blood sampling. The study deep-sequenced TCR repertoires of sorted CD4+ and CD8+ blood T cells from severe aplastic anemia patients and healthy subjects. In the USA, patient enrollment took place under clinicaltrials.gov protocols 00001620, 01623167, 00001397, 00071045, 00081523 and 00961064. Ficoll-Paque density gradient centrifugation was used to isolate peripheral blood mononuclear cells. Before DNA extraction, CD4+ and CD8+ T cells were sorted by FACS or by magnetic beads.

The V gene is TRBV7-2 and the J gene is TRBJ1-2; 10 of the junction bases match TRBD1. Sequenced input: sorted CD4+, CD8+, or CD8+CD57+ T cells (not recorded which) from PBMCs. The source of this sequence is a human donor with aplastic anemia. The sequence in DNA is TGTGCCAGCAGCTTGACAGGGGGCGCCGATAATGGCAACACCTTC. This gives the protein CASSLTGGADNGNTF.